Listed here are 13 T cell receptor beta chains from one sample, sequenced in a study of cytomegalovirus exposure and HLA in healthy donors. The PCR employed 60 Vbeta primers together with 13 Jbeta primers. Libraries were prepared by immunoSEQ multiplex PCR; TCRdb keeps only in-frame clonotypes and omits some of them. The sample contains approximately 150,000 clones, around two thirds of which appear only once. Sequencing was carried out using PBMCs. The origin of the receptors is a young man in good health and CMV-seropositive.

This rearrangement joins TRBV6-5 to TRBJ2-7; 9 bases fit TRBD2. The trim removed 6 bases at V and 9 bases at J, leaving 12 bases unmatched. CDR1 MNHEY and CDR2 SVGAGI come from the germline V gene. The CDR3 consists of 14 residues. The chain's CDR3 is CASSQGLAPLVQYF. CDR3 sequence (DNA): TGTGCCAGCAGCCAAGGACTAGCGCCTCTCGTGCAGTACTTC.

There are a few counts of this clone. The chain employs TRBV7-9 and TRBJ1-1, with 7 bases fitting TRBD1. The CDR3 consists of 15 residues. The germline V gene encodes CDR1 SEHNR and CDR2 FQNEAQ (reference sequence). The V and J ends lost 2 bases and 3 bases, in that order; junction bases with no gene match: 6. This CDR3 is CASSLLTGLYTEAFF. In DNA, the CDR3 is TGTGCCAGCAGCTTATTGACAGGGTTATACACTGAAGCTTTCTTT.

This chain uses TRBV30 with TRBJ2-7; TRBD2 matches 11 bases. Germline values: CDR1 GTSNPN, CDR2 SVGIG (reference sequence). The J segment lost 4 bases and the V segment lost 3 bases, leaving 5 bases of the junction unmatched. The CDR3 has 14 residues. CDR3 nucleotide sequence: TGTGCCTGGAGGATAGCGGGAGGGGGGTACGAGCAGTACTTC. Its translation is CAWRIAGGGYEQYF.

The chain employs TRBV6-5 and TRBJ1-4, with TRBD1 as a possible D gene (5 bases). Germline loops: CDR1 MNHEY, CDR2 SVGAGI. The V gene lost 6 bases and the J gene lost 8 bases, with 19 bases spanning the gap. CDR3 length equals 15 residues. The CDR3 is CASRPGAGAWEKLFF. In DNA, the CDR3 is TGTGCCAGCAGGCCCGGGGCGGGAGCCTGGGAAAAACTGTTTTTT.

The chain carries TRBV28 and TRBJ2-5, with D possibly being TRBD2 (5 bases). This CDR3 has 14 amino acids. The V end was cut by 4 bases, the J end by 5 bases, with 14 bases between. CDR1 and CDR2 from the germline V gene are MDHEN and SYDVKM. The CDR3 nucleotides read TGTGCCAGCAGTTCCCCCGGGGTTAGGGAGACCCAGTACTTC. Translated: CASSSPGVRETQYF. Looking up the rest from reference TRBV28 and TRBJ2-5 gives the full variable domain: DVKVTQSSRYLVKRTGEKVFLECVQDMDHENMFWYRQDPGLGLRLIYFSYDVKMKEKGDIPEGYSVSREKKERFSLILESASTNQTSMYLCASSSPGVRETQYFGPGTRLLVL.

This chain joins TRBV30 and TRBJ1-1; D possibly corresponds to TRBD1 (5 bases). Trimming took off 8 bases at V and 2 bases at J, with 15 bases between the two ends. Germline V lookup: CDR1 GTSNPN, CDR2 SVGIG (reference sequence). The CDR3 length is 13 residues. The CDR3 DNA reads as TGTGCCGGAGAGTTTAGGGGCAACACTGAAGCTTTCTTT. Its translation: CAGEFRGNTEAFF.

This sequence joins TRBV11-1 and TRBJ2-3, with 9 bases lining up with TRBD2. J lost 6 bases, V lost 2 bases, and 9 bases had no gene match. This CDR3 comprises 16 residues. CDR1 and CDR2 from the germline V gene are SGHAT and FQDESV (reference sequence). The CDR3 nucleotides are TGTGCCAGCAGCTTATGGCGGGAGGGGAACCCGGATACGCAGTATTTT. Its protein is CASSLWREGNPDTQYF.

This clone has just a few counts. This chain uses TRBV6-5 with TRBJ2-7, with D possibly being TRBD2 (5 bases). V was shortened by 0 bases and J by 3 bases, with 9 bases between the two germline ends. CDR1 and CDR2 from the germline V gene are MNHEY and SVGAGI. CDR3 length: 14 amino acids. The CDR3 DNA reads TGTGCCAGCAGTTACTCGGGAGAGGGCTACGAGCAGTACTTC. This gives the protein CASSYSGEGYEQYF.

The chain links TRBV28 to TRBJ2-1; D is perhaps TRBD1 (6 bases). V shed 3 bases and J shed 6 bases, with 15 bases lying between them. The CDR3 sequence is 15 residues long. Germline V gene lookup returns CDR1 MDHEN and CDR2 SYDVKM. In DNA form, the CDR3 reads TGTGCCAGCAGTTTTAGGGCAGGGGCCCCCAATGAGCAGTTCTTC. Encoded protein: CASSFRAGAPNEQFF.

V and J are TRBV6-1 and TRBJ2-5; 8 nucleotides line up with TRBD2. Germline CDR1 MNHNS, CDR2 SASEGT. With 8 bases clipped from V and 2 bases from J, the junction kept 7 bases outside the gene matches. The CDR3 totals 14 residues. The CDR3 DNA reads TGTGCCAGCCTCCGGGGGGGACTTCAAGAGACCCAGTACTTC. It is translated as CASLRGGLQETQYF.

The chain combines TRBV6-5 with TRBJ2-7; D ambiguous. The length of the CDR3 is 16 residues. Trimming took off 0 bases at V and 3 bases at J, with 15 bases between the two ends. Germline V CDR1 and CDR2: MNHEY, SVGAGI. The CDR3 spells CASSYSYRSLYYEQYF. The CDR3 bases are TGTGCCAGCAGTTACTCGTATCGGTCGCTTTACTACGAGCAGTACTTC.

A few counts support this clone. The chain links TRBV11-2 to TRBJ2-1, with D possibly being TRBD2 (6 bases). CDR1 and CDR2 (germline): SGHAT, FQNNGV. The CDR3 extends over 12 amino acids. V was shortened by 4 bases and J by 6 bases, with 7 bases between the two germline ends. The CDR3 DNA reads TGTGCCAGCAGCTGGGGAGGCAATGAGCAGTTCTTC. This codes for CASSWGGNEQFF.

The V call is TRBV27, the J call TRBJ2-3, with TRBD2 matching over 10 bases. CDR3 length: 18 amino acids. Germline CDR1 MNHEY, CDR2 SMNVEV (reference sequence). With 5 bases clipped from V and 4 bases from J, the junction kept 15 bases outside the gene matches. CDR3 residues: CASSPTSLAGVFADTQYF. The CDR3 coding sequence is TGTGCCAGCAGTCCGACCTCCCTAGCGGGAGTTTTTGCAGATACGCAGTATTTT.